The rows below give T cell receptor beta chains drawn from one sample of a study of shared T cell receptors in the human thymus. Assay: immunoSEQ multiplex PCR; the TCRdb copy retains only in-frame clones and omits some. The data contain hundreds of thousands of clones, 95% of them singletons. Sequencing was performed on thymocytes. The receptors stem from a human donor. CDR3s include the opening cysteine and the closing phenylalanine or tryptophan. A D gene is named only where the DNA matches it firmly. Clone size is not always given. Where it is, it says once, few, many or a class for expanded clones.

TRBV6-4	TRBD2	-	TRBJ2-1	CASSVAGGLYNEQFF	TGTGCCAGCAGCGTAGCGGGTGGCCTTTACAATGAGCAGTTCTTC
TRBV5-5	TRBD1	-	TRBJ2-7	CASSSGTGYREQYF	TGTGCCAGCAGCTCCGGGACAGGGTATCGCGAGCAGTACTTC
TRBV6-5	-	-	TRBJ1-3	CASGTGGNTIYF	TGTGCCAGCGGAACTGGAGGAAACACCATATATTTT
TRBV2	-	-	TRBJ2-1	CASSKRAVLYNEQFF	TGTGCCAGCAGCAAGAGGGCCGTTCTTTACAATGAGCAGTTCTTC
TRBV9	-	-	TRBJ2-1	CASSVDRSSYNEQFF	TGTGCCAGCAGCGTCGACAGGAGCTCCTACAATGAGCAGTTCTTC
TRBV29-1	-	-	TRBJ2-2	CSVGRHPNGGELFF	TGCAGCGTTGGCAGGCATCCAAATGGCGGGGAGCTGTTTTTT
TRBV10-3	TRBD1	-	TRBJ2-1	CAISGGQAPYNEQFF	TGTGCCATCAGTGGGGGACAGGCACCGTACAATGAGCAGTTCTTC
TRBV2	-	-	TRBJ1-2	CASTRRGVGYGYTF	TGTGCCAGTACCCGGAGGGGGGTTGGCTATGGCTACACCTTC
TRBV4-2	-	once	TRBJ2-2	CASSQDGNGELFF	TGTGCCAGCAGCCAAGATGGGAACGGGGAGCTGTTTTTT
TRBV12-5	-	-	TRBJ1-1	CASGNARHWNTEAFF	TGTGCTAGTGGTAACGCCCGGCATTGGAACACTGAAGCTTTCTTT